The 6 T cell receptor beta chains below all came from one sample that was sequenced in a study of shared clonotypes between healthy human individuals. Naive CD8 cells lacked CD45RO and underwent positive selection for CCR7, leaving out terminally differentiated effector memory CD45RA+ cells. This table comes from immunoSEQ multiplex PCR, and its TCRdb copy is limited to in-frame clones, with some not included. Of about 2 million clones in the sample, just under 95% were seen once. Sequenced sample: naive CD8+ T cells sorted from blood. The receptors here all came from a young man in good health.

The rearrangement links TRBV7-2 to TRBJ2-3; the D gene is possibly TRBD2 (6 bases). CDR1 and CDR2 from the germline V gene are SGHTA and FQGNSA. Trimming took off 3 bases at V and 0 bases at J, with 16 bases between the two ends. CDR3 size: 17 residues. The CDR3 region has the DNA TGTGCCAGCAGCTTCGGGCTAGCGCCCCTAAGCACAGATACGCAGTATTTT. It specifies CASSFGLAPLSTDTQYF.

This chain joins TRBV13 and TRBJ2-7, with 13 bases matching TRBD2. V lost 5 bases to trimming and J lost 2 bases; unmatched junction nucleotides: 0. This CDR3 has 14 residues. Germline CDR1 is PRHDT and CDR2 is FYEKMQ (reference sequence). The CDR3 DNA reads TGTGCCAGCAGCGGACTAGCGGGGGCCTACGAGCAGTACTTC. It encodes CASSGLAGAYEQYF.

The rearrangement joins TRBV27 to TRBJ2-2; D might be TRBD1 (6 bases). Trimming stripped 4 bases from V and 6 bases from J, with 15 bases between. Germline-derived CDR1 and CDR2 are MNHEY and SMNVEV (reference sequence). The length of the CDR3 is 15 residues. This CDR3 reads CASSWGLGSAGELFF. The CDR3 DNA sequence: TGTGCCAGCAGTTGGGGGCTAGGGAGCGCCGGGGAGCTGTTTTTT.

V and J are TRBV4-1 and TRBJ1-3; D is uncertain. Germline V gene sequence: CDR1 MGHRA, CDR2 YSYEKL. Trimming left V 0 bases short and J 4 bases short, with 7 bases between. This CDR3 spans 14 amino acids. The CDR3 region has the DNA TGCGCCAGCAGCCAAGATGGGGAAGGAAACACCATATATTTT. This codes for CASSQDGEGNTIYF.

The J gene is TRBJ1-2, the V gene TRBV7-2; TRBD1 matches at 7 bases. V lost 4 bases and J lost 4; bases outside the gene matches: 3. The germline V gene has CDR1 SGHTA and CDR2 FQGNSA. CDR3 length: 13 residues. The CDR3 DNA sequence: TGTGCCAGCAGCTCCAGGGGGGGCTATGGCTACACCTTC. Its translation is CASSSRGGYGYTF.

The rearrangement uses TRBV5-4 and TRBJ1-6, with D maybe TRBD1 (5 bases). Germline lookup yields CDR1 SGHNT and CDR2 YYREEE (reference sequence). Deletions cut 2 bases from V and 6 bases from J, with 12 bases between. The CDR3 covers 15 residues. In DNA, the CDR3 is TGTGCCAGCAGCTTACGAGGGGAAGGTAATTCACCCCTCCACTTT. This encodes CASSLRGEGNSPLHF.